A single sample is the source of the 10 T cell receptor beta chains below, sequenced in a study of T-cell memory formation after mild COVID-19. In TCRdb, the 5' RACE reads were re-called with MiXCR into one record per CDR3 protein. The top ten hold roughly 3.7% of the sample, which has over 150,000 distinct CDR3 sequences, around a sixth seen once. Sequencing input: PBMCs or a T cell subset sorted from them (not recorded which). These receptors originate from a young man who had mild COVID-19 (a few samples of this study predate the infection). Cell type and time point are not known.

V and J are TRBV5-1 and TRBJ2-6, with D maybe TRBD1 (6 bases). Germline-derived CDR1 and CDR2 are SGHRS and YFSETQ. This CDR3 is 14 amino acids long. Trimming removed 5 bases at V and 3 bases at J, with 9 bases between. The CDR3 DNA reads TGCGCCAGCAGAAGGGGGAGTGGGGCCAACGTCCTGACTTTC. Its translation is CASRRGSGANVLTF. The entire variable domain, with the rest obtained from reference TRBV5-1 and TRBJ2-6, is as follows: KAGVTQTPRYLIKTRGQQVTLSCSPISGHRSVSWYQQTPGQGLQFLFEYFSETQRNKGNFPGRFSGRQFSNSRSEMNVSTLELGDSALYLCASRRGSGANVLTFGAGSRLTVL.

This clonotype was seen a handful of times. This chain links TRBV6-5 with TRBJ2-2; 8 nucleotides match TRBD1. The CDR3 has 16 residues. V was clipped by 5 bases and J by 3 bases; unmatched bases: 8. Germline V CDR1 and CDR2: MNHEY, SVGAGI. CDR3 in amino acids: CASSLYRGIDTGELFF. The CDR3 region has the DNA TGTGCCAGCAGTCTCTACAGGGGGATTGACACCGGGGAGCTGTTTTTT.

V usage is TRBV3-1 and J usage is TRBJ2-3, with D maybe TRBD2 (6 bases). The CDR3 contains 13 residues. The germline CDR1 and CDR2 sequences are LGHDT and YNNKEL (reference sequence). The germline V and J ends were trimmed by 1 base and 5 bases, with 7 bases remaining between them. The CDR3 DNA reads TGTGCCAGCAGCCAAGTGGGGGGAGATACGCAGTATTTT. Protein product: CASSQVGGDTQYF.

At least ten counts were recorded for this clonotype. The chain links TRBV7-9 to TRBJ2-7; tentative D call: TRBD1 (6 bases). Trimming stripped 2 bases from V and 0 bases from J, with 14 bases between. In germline, CDR1 is SEHNR, CDR2 FQNEAQ (reference sequence). The CDR3 is 16 amino acids. CDR3 sequence reads: CASSLPPGHPSYEQYF. As DNA, the CDR3 is TGTGCCAGCAGCTTACCCCCGGGACACCCCTCCTACGAGCAGTACTTC. The full variable domain, with the rest looked up from reference TRBV7-9 and TRBJ2-7, is DTGVSQNPRHKITKRGQNVTFRCDPISEHNRLYWYRQTLGQGPEFLTYFQNEAQLEKSRLLSDRFSAERPKGSFSTLEIQRTEQGDSAMYLCASSLPPGHPSYEQYFGPGTRLTVT.

This clonotype was found a few times. V and J are TRBV7-9 and TRBJ2-3; 9 bases are shared with TRBD1. V lost 4 bases to trimming and J lost 1 base; unmatched junction nucleotides: 0. This CDR3 spans 14 amino acids. The germline V gene encodes CDR1 SEHNR and CDR2 FQNEAQ (reference sequence). CDR3 sequence reads: CASSWTGGTDTQYF. The CDR3 region has the DNA TGTGCCAGCAGCTGGACAGGGGGCACAGATACGCAGTATTTT.

This clonotype showed up just a few times. The gene calls are TRBV7-9 and TRBJ1-1; a possible D gene is TRBD1 (5 bases). Germline CDR1 and CDR2: SEHNR and FQNEAQ (reference sequence). V was shortened by 3 bases and J by 1 base, with 15 bases between the two germline ends. This CDR3 is 16 amino acids long. The chain's CDR3 is CASSFGSPGWNTEAFF. CDR3 bases: TGTGCCAGCAGCTTTGGCAGCCCAGGGTGGAACACTGAAGCTTTCTTT.

There are a few counts of this clonotype. V gene TRBV10-3 combines with J gene TRBJ2-3; 9 bases align to TRBD2. CDR1 is ENHRY, CDR2 SYGVKD, per germline. Unmatched junction bases numbered 7, after V lost 8 bases and J lost 7 bases. The CDR3 is 13 amino acids. Written as DNA, the CDR3 is TGTGCCATCGGCGCGGGGGGGCCGAATACGCAGTATTTT. Residues: CAIGAGGPNTQYF.

The V gene is TRBV9, the J gene TRBJ2-5; maybe TRBD1 (5 bases). The germline V gene has CDR1 SGDLS and CDR2 YYNGEE. Trimming took 0 bases from V and 2 from J, leaving 8 bases between them. The CDR3 covers 14 residues. The CDR3 loop is CASSVGQIQETQYF. For the CDR3, the DNA is TGTGCCAGCAGCGTAGGACAGATACAAGAGACCCAGTACTTC.

The chain is built from TRBV20-1 and TRBJ2-3, with 10 bases that match TRBD2. CDR1 and CDR2 from the germline V gene are DFQATT and SNEGSKA (reference sequence). The CDR3 is made up of 15 amino acids. With 1 base clipped from V and 1 base from J, the junction kept 2 bases outside the gene matches. This chain's CDR3 is CSARGTSGRTDTQYF. The CDR3 DNA is TGCAGTGCTAGAGGGACTAGCGGACGCACAGATACGCAGTATTTT.

This clonotype has just a few counts. The rearrangement uses TRBV5-1 and TRBJ2-5, with D perhaps TRBD1 (6 bases). CDR1 SGHRS and CDR2 YFSETQ come from the germline V gene. V lost 4 bases and J lost 2, with 9 bases in between. CDR3 size: 13 residues. The CDR3 spells CASSHGQQETQYF. CDR3 DNA sequence: TGCGCCAGCAGCCACGGACAGCAAGAGACCCAGTACTTC. Filled out from reference TRBV5-1 and TRBJ2-5, the complete variable domain reads KAGVTQTPRYLIKTRGQQVTLSCSPISGHRSVSWYQQTPGQGLQFLFEYFSETQRNKGNFPGRFSGRQFSNSRSEMNVSTLELGDSALYLCASSHGQQETQYFGPGTRLLVL.